These T cell receptor beta chains were read from a single sample in a study of PD-1 blockade in classical Hodgkin lymphoma. The data were produced by immunoSEQ multiplex PCR, yet TCRdb's version contains in-frame clones alone and is incomplete. The sample lists 40,000 to 45,000 clones, 76% occurring once. The sequencing used peripheral blood mononuclear cells (PBMCs), collected at baseline. All receptors derive from a human donor with classical Hodgkin lymphoma. CDR3s include the opening cysteine and the closing phenylalanine or tryptophan. D genes are given only for firm matches. Clone size is given for some rows only: seen once, a few or many times, or a class if the clone is expanded.

v_call	d_call	clone_size	j_call	cdr3_aa	cdr3_nt
TRBV7-2	TRBD1	once	TRBJ1-2	CASSLKTGGYYGYTF	TGTGCCAGCAGCCTCAAGACAGGGGGCTACTATGGCTACACCTTC
TRBV27	-	-	TRBJ2-2	CASSLSRRVRTGELFF	TGTGCCAGCAGTTTATCGAGAAGGGTTCGGACCGGGGAGCTGTTTTTT
TRBV7-9	-	-	TRBJ2-7	CASSSTTYEQYF	TGTGCCAGCAGCTCAACTACCTACGAGCAGTACTTC
TRBV7-2	-	-	TRBJ1-3	CASRGFGSTRGTGNTIYF	TGTGCCAGCAGAGGGTTTGGATCTACAAGGGGTACTGGAAACACCATATATTTT
TRBV10-1	-	-	TRBJ1-1	CASSETGWTEAFF	TGCGCCAGCAGTGAAACAGGGTGGACTGAAGCTTTCTTT
TRBV5-6	TRBD1	-	TRBJ1-2	CASSLVGGSNYGYTF	TGTGCCAGCAGCTTGGTAGGGGGCAGCAACTATGGCTACACCTTC
TRBV4-2	TRBD1	-	TRBJ2-7	CASGQGPYEQYF	TGTGCCTCGGGACAGGGTCCCTACGAGCAGTACTTC
TRBV6-5	-	-	TRBJ2-7	CASSYSSAGTYEQYF	TGTGCCAGCAGTTACTCGAGTGCGGGAACCTACGAGCAGTACTTC
TRBV18	-	-	TRBJ2-5	CASSALVGRQETQYF	TGTGCCAGCTCAGCTTTAGTGGGGAGGCAAGAGACCCAGTACTTC
TRBV6-6	-	-	TRBJ1-5	CASQGEWREPQHF	TGTGCCAGCCAGGGAGAGTGGCGGGAACCCCAGCATTTT
TRBV6-5	-	once	TRBJ1-3	CASRQGTGNTIYF	TGTGCCAGCAGGCAAGGAACTGGAAACACCATATATTTT
TRBV6-1	-	-	TRBJ1-2	CASSLQGLYGYTF	TGTGCCAGCAGTTTACAGGGCCTCTATGGCTACACCTTC
TRBV27	-	-	TRBJ1-1	CASSRRGVGFEAFF	TGTGCCAGCAGTCGACGGGGAGTGGGTTTTGAAGCTTTCTTT
TRBV6-1	-	-	TRBJ2-1	CASSEQTEINEQFF	TGTGCCAGCAGTGAACAGACGGAAATCAATGAGCAGTTCTTC
TRBV7-9	-	-	TRBJ2-7	CASSRLAMGKYEQYF	TGTGCCAGCAGCCGCCTTGCGATGGGGAAATACGAGCAGTACTTC
TRBV4-1	-	-	TRBJ2-7	CASSQGYGGSGEQYF	TGCGCCAGCAGCCAAGGTTATGGCGGTTCGGGAGAGCAGTACTTC
TRBV5-1	-	few	TRBJ1-5	CASSLDGVNNQPQHF	TGCGCCAGCAGCTTGGATGGGGTGAACAATCAGCCCCAGCATTTT
TRBV27	-	-	TRBJ2-1	CASSSTGTEQFF	TGTGCCAGCAGTTCGACCGGGACAGAGCAGTTCTTC
TRBV6-6	-	-	TRBJ1-1	CASSYGHLGTEAFF	TGTGCCAGCAGTTACGGGCACTTGGGTACTGAAGCTTTCTTT